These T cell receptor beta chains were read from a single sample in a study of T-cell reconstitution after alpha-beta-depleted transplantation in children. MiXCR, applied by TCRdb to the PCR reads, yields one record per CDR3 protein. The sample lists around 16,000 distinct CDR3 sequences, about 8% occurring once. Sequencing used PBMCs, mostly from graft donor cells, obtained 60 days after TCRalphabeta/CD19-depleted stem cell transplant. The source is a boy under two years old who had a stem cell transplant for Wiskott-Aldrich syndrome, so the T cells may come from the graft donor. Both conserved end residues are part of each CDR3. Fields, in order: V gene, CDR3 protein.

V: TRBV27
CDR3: CASSALLGFSYEQYF

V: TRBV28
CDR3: CASSLRGAPGNTIYF

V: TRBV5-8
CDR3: CASSLDSGRPKNIQYF

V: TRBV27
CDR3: CASSLSGYYGYTF

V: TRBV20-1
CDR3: CSASPGVVYNEQFF

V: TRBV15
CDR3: CATSRGWAGGPRDTQYF

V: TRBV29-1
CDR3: CSVVSAVRETQYF

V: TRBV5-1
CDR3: CASSPGTGVETQYF

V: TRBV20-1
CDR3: CSAREGGKETQYF

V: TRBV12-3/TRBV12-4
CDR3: CASSLGSQGTEAFF

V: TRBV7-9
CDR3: CASSLGDRNNSPLHF

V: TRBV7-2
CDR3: CASSLSGDHIPQFF

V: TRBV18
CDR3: CASSPPHGGEQFF

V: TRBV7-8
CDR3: CASSVTSWLSSYEQYF

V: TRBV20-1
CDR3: CSATKPDFTDTQYF

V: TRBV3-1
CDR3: CASSQFGRGQPQHF

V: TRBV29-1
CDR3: CSAADGEAFF

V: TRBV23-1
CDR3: CASSQSPRLAGGHSYNEQFF

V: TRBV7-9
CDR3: CASSSLDGDEQFF

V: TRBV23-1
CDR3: CARETANYGYTF

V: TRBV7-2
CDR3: CASSFLTGLAGGKQFF

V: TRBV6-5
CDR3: CASSYSFEREGRTQYF

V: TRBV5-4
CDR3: CASSSGASPNTEAFF

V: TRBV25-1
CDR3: CASSKTGAGVAAYEQYF

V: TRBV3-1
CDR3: CASTPGNGSYGYTF

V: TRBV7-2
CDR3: CASSLQMRSQETQYF

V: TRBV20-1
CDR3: CSARSTSGRTDTQYF